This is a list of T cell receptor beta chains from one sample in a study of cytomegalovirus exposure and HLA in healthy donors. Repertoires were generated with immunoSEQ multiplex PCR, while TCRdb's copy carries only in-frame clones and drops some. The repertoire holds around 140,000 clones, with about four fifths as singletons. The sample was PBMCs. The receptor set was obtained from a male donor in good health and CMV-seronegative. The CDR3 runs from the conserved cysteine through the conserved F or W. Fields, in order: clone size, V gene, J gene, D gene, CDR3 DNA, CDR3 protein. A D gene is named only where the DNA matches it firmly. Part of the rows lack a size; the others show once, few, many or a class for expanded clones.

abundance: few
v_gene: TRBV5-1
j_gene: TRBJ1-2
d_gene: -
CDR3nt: TGCGCCAGCAGCCCATGGACAGAGCGAGGCTACACCTTC
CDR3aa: CASSPWTERGYTF

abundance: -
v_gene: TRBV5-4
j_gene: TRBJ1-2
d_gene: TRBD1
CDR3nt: TGTGCCAGCAGCTTCGGACAGGGGAATGGCTACACCTTC
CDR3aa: CASSFGQGNGYTF

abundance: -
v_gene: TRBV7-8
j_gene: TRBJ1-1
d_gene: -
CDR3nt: TGTGCCAGCAGCTCTTACAGGGTGAAGAACACTGAAGCTTTCTTT
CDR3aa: CASSSYRVKNTEAFF

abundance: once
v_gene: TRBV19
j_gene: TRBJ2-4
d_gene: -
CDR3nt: TGTGCCAGTAGTATTGGGGGGGCGGCCAAAAACATTCAGTACTTC
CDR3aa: CASSIGGAAKNIQYF

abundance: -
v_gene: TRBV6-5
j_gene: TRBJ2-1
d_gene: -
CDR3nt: TGTGCCACCCTCCAACCCCCCGCGGGATACAATGAGCAGTTCTTC
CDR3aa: CATLQPPAGYNEQFF

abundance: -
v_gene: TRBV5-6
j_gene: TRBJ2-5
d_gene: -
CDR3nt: TGTGCCAGCAGCTTAGGCGACATCCAAGAGACCCAGTACTTC
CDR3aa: CASSLGDIQETQYF

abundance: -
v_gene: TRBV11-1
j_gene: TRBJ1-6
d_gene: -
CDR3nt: TGTGCCAGCAGCTTAGGAACAGAATATAATTCACCCCTCCACTTT
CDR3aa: CASSLGTEYNSPLHF

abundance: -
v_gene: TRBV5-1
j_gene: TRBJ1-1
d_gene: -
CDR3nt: TGCGCCAGCAGCTTGGTCCTCTTCGGGGAGGCTGAAGCTTTCTTT
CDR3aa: CASSLVLFGEAEAFF

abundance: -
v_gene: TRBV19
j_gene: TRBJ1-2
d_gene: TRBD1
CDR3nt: TGTGCCAGTAGGGGACAGGACAACTATGGCTACACCTTC
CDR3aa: CASRGQDNYGYTF

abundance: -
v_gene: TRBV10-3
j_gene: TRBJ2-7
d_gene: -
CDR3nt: TGTGCCATCAGTGAGTCTTCTAGGTCCCCGTACGAGCAGTACTTC
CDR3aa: CAISESSRSPYEQYF

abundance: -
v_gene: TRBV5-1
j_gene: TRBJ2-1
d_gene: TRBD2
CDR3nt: TGCGCCAGCAGCCTGACTAGCGGGCGGAACAATGAGCAGTTCTTC
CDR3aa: CASSLTSGRNNEQFF

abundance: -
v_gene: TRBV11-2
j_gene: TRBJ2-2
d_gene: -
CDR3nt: TGTGCCAGCAGCTCGAACAGCTACGGGGAGCTGTTTTTT
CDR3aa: CASSSNSYGELFF

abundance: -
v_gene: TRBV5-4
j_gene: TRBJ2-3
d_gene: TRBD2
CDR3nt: TGTGCCAGCAGCTCAGCCAGCGGGGAAACAGATACGCAGTATTTT
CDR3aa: CASSSASGETDTQYF

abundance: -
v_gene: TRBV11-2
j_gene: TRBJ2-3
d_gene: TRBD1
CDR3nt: TGTGCCAGCAGCGTCCTCTCCAGGGGGAATACGCAGTATTTT
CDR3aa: CASSVLSRGNTQYF

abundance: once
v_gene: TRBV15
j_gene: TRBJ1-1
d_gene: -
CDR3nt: TGTGCCACCGGGACGCGCGGGGACACTGAAGCTTTCTTT
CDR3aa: CATGTRGDTEAFF

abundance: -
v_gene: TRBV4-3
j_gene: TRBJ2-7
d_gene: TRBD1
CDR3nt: TGCGCCAGCAGCCACTTTGACAGGGTGGGATCCGAGCAGTACTTC
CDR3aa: CASSHFDRVGSEQYF

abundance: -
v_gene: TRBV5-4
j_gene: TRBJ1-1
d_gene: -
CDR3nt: TGTGCCAGCAGCTCCAGGGATGGGAACACTGAAGCTTTCTTT
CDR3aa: CASSSRDGNTEAFF